The sequence of this T cell receptor beta chain was determined in a study of blood T cell repertoires in COVID-19. On the study more broadly: Both acute and convalescent COVID-19 samples were obtained from the United States, Italy and Spain. T cells, B-cell-depleted T cells, or PBMCs provided the cDNA or gDNA that served as material.

The CDR3 has 13 amino acids. Germline V lookup: CDR1 SGHNT, CDR2 YENEEA. V lost 4 bases and J 4 bases, leaving 10 bases between the germline ends. Clones were read by immunoSEQ multiplex PCR, and TCRdb kept only the in-frame ones, dropping some. The data contain 200,000 to 250,000 clones, roughly 83% of them singletons. The receptor was isolated from a woman aged 50 to 60 with acute or convalescent COVID-19. The specimen was peripheral blood. The chain combines TRBV11-3 with TRBJ2-5; no clear D gene. CDR3 region: CASSSTAGETQYF. DNA of the CDR3: TGTGCCAGCAGCTCAACAGCTGGAGAGACCCAGTACTTC. The variable domain in full, with the rest retrieved from reference TRBV11-3 and TRBJ2-5, is EAGVVQSPRYKIIEKKQPVAFWCNPISGHNTLYWYLQNLGQGPELLIRYENEEAVDDSQLPKDRFSAERLKGVDSTLKIQPAELGDSAVYLCASSSTAGETQYFGPGTRLLVL.